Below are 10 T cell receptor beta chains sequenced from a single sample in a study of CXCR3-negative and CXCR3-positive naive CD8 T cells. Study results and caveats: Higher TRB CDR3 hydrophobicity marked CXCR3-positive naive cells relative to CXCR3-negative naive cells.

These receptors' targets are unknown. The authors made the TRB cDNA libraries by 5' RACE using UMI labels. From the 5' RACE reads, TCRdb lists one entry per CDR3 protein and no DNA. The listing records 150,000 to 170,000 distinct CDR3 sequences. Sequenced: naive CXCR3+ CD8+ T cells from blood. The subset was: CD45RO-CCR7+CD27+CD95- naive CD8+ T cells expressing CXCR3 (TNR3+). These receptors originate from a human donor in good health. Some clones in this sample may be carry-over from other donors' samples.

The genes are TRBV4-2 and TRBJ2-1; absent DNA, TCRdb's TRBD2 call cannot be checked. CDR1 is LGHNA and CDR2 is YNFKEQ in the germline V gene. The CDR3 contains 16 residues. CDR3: CASSQGVLAGGVEQFF.

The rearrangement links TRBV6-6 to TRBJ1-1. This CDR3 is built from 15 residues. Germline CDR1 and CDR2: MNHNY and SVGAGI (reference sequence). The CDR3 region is CASADFRRLGTEAFF.

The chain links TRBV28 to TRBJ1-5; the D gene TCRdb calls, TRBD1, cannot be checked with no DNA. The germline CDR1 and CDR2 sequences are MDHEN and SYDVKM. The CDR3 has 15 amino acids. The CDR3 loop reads CASYPTGRGNQPQHF.

CDR3: CASTRDRVVNEQFF. The rearrangement uses TRBV12-3 or TRBV12-4 and TRBJ2-1; no DNA is available, so the TRBD1 call from TCRdb remains unchecked. This CDR3 is 14 amino acids long.

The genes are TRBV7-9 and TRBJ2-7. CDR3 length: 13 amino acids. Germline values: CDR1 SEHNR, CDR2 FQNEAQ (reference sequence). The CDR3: CASSPTASYEQYF.

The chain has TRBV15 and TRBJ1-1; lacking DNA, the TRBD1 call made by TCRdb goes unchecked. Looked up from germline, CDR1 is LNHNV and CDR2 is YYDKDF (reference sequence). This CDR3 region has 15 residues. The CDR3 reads CATSRQQGAYTEAFF.

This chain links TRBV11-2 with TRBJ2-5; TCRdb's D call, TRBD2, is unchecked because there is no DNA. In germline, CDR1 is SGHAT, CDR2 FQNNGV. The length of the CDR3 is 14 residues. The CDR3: CASSFSGDEETQYF.

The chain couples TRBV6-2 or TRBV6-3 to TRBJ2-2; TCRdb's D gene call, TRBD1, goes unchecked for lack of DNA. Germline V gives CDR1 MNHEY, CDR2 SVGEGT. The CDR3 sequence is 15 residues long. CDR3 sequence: CASDEGQTNTGELFF.

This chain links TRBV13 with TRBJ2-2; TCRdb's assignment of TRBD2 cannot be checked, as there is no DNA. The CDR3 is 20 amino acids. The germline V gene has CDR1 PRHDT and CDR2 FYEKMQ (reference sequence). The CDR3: CASSQTLLAGTSDGNGELFF.

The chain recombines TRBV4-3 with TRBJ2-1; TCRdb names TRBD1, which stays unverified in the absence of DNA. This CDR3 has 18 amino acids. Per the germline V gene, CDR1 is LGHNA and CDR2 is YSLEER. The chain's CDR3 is CASSPPPWEGSSYNEQFF.